The 23 T cell receptor beta chains in this list originate from one sample, sequenced in a study of monozygotic twins with inflammatory bowel disease. TCRdb reanalyzed the 5' RACE reads and collapses them to one entry per CDR3 protein, without DNA. The sample spans 400,000 to 500,000 distinct CDR3 sequences; the ten largest clones claim 2% to 3%. Input material: blood. These receptors were collected from a human donor with ulcerative colitis or Crohn's disease, or a healthy co-twin of an affected twin (not recorded which).

The chain links TRBV9 to TRBJ2-1; TCRdb selects TRBD2, and the lack of DNA leaves this call unchecked. This CDR3 is 17 amino acids long. CDR1 is SGDLS and CDR2 is YYNGEE in the germline V gene. CDR3 in amino acids: CASSDGLAGGPKNEQFF.

The J gene is TRBJ2-1, the V gene TRBV18; TCRdb selects TRBD1, and the lack of DNA leaves this call unchecked. Per germline, CDR1 KGHSH and CDR2 LQKENI. CDR3 length: 15 residues. CDR3 amino acids: CASSPRSSRGIEQFF.

This chain links TRBV7-2 with TRBJ2-7. Per the germline V gene, CDR1 is SGHTA and CDR2 is FQGNSA. The CDR3 is made up of 13 amino acids. CDR3: CASSVSGTYEQYF.

J is TRBJ2-1 and V is TRBV20-1; the TCRdb call, TRBD2, lacks DNA for checking. This CDR3 has 12 residues. CDR1 and CDR2 from the germline V gene are DFQATT and SNEGSKA (reference sequence). The chain's CDR3 is CSAKGVMGEQFF.

The chain links TRBV12-5 to TRBJ2-2. The CDR3 runs 14 residues. CDR1 is LGHNT, CDR2 FRNRAP, per germline. CDR3 sequence: CASGTLTNTGELFF.

The chain is built from TRBV12-3 or TRBV12-4 and TRBJ2-1; the D call of TRBD1 rests on TCRdb alone, since no DNA is present to check it. This CDR3 has 12 amino acids. The CDR3 spells CASSWGGRGTFF.

The gene calls are TRBV5-1 and TRBJ2-1; as DNA is missing, the TRBD2 call by TCRdb cannot be tested. This CDR3 has 17 amino acids. Germline CDR1 is SGHRS and CDR2 is YFSETQ. The CDR3 protein is CASSREVTGGLYNEQFF.

The chain is built from TRBV4-2 and TRBJ2-7. Germline V gene data show CDR1 as LGHNA and CDR2 as YNFKEQ. The CDR3 is made up of 16 amino acids. This chain's CDR3 is CASSQELVKTPYEQYF.

The gene calls are TRBV9 and TRBJ2-3. The CDR3 contains 17 residues. In germline, CDR1 is SGDLS, CDR2 YYNGEE. CDR3 sequence reads: CASSVAPNTDDMDTQYF.

The V gene is TRBV27, the J gene TRBJ1-6. The CDR3 runs 16 residues. The germline V gene encodes CDR1 MNHEY and CDR2 SMNVEV (reference sequence). The CDR3 loop is CASSLWTGRGDSPLHF.

The chain combines TRBV12-3 or TRBV12-4 with TRBJ1-2. There are 13 residues in the CDR3. The CDR3 here is CASTLAQPYGYTF.

This chain joins TRBV15 and TRBJ2-2; TCRdb's D call of TRBD2 is untestable without DNA. The CDR3 sequence is 17 residues long. CDR1 and CDR2 from the germline V gene are LNHNV and YYDKDF (reference sequence). The CDR3 here is CATSRVGAGGGPGELFF.

The chain recombines TRBV14 with TRBJ2-3; TCRdb's assignment of TRBD1 cannot be checked, as there is no DNA. The germline V gene has CDR1 SGHDN and CDR2 FVKESK. The CDR3 consists of 14 residues. CDR3 region: CASSRLPSGDTQYF.

This rearrangement joins TRBV5-4 to TRBJ2-1; TCRdb reports TRBD1, a call that lacks DNA to check it against. CDR3 length: 14 residues. Germline CDR1 reads SGHNT; CDR2 reads YYREEE (reference sequence). The CDR3 loop reads CASSGDSPYNEQFF. Complete variable domain (other parts from reference TRBV5-4 and TRBJ2-1): ETGVTQSPTHLIKTRGQQVTLRCSSQSGHNTVSWYQQALGQGPQFIFQYYREEENGRGNFPPRFSGLQFPNYSSELNVNALELDDSALYLCASSGDSPYNEQFFGPGTRLTVL.

V usage is TRBV3-1 and J usage is TRBJ2-5; TCRdb gives TRBD2 as the D gene, but with no DNA this cannot be confirmed. The germline CDR1 and CDR2 sequences are LGHDT and YNNKEL (reference sequence). The CDR3 has 16 residues. CDR3 region: CASSPLRGLQGETQYF.

This sequence joins TRBV5-5 and TRBJ2-7; the TCRdb call, TRBD2, lacks DNA for checking. The germline V gene has CDR1 SGHKS and CDR2 YYEKEE (reference sequence). The CDR3 runs to 15 residues. CDR3 residues: CASSHREGPSYEQYF.

The chain links TRBV11-2 to TRBJ1-1; the D call of TRBD1 rests on TCRdb alone, since no DNA is present to check it. Germline values: CDR1 SGHAT, CDR2 FQNNGV. The CDR3 loop spans 14 amino acids. The CDR3: CASSSQDRGTEAFF.

The V and J genes are TRBV5-5 and TRBJ1-6; the TCRdb D gene call, TRBD1, has no DNA to confirm it. Germline V gives CDR1 SGHKS, CDR2 YYEKEE (reference sequence). The CDR3 length is 15 residues. This chain's CDR3 is CASGRDRVTNSPLHF.

V and J are TRBV6-5 and TRBJ1-1. The CDR3 has 11 residues. The germline CDR1 and CDR2 sequences are MNHEY and SVGAGI. The CDR3 sequence is CASSKNTEAFF.

The rearrangement links TRBV7-2 to TRBJ1-2; TCRdb lists TRBD1, though no DNA is available to test this call. The CDR3 runs 14 residues. Per the germline V gene, CDR1 is SGHTA and CDR2 is FQGNSA. CDR3 region: CASSTRDTFYGYTF.

The CDR3 sequence is CASSLRGNNYGYTF. The chain combines TRBV5-1 with TRBJ1-2; the TCRdb D gene call, TRBD1, has no DNA to confirm it. Per the germline V gene, CDR1 is SGHRS and CDR2 is YFSETQ. The CDR3 runs 14 residues.

V and J are TRBV7-3 and TRBJ2-2. Looked up from germline, CDR1 is SGHTA and CDR2 is FQGTGA. CDR3 length equals 13 residues. CDR3 in amino acids: CASSFGVAGELFF.

V is TRBV4-3 and J is TRBJ1-5; TCRdb designates TRBD1, a call that cannot be tested without DNA. CDR1 and CDR2 from the germline V gene are LGHNA and YSLEER. This CDR3 spans 15 amino acids. CDR3 protein: CASSQERTGGQPQHF.